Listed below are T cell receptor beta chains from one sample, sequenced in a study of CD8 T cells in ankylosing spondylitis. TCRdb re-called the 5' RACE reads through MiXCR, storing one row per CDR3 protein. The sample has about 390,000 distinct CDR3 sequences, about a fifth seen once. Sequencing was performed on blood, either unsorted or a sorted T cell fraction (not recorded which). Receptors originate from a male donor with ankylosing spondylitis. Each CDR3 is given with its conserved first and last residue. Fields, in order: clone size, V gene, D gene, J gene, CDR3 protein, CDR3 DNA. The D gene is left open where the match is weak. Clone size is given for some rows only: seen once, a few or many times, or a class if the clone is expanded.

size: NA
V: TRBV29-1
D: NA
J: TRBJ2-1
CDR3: CSLTLYNEQFF
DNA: TGCAGCCTGACCTTATACAATGAGCAGTTCTTC

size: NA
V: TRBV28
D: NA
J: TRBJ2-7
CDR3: CASSLSLDYEQYF
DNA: TGTGCCAGCAGTTTAAGTCTGGACTACGAGCAGTACTTC

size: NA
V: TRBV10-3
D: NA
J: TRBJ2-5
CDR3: CAISEGKGLYQETQYF
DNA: TGTGCCATCAGTGAAGGAAAGGGGCTGTACCAAGAGACCCAGTACTTC

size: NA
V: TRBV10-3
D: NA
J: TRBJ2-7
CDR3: CANAPGPRAGEQYF
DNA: TGTGCCAACGCCCCCGGACCCCGGGCCGGAGAGCAGTACTTC

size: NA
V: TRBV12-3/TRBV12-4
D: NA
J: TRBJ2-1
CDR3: CASSLEHEQFF
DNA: TGTGCCAGCAGTTTAGAGCATGAGCAGTTCTTC

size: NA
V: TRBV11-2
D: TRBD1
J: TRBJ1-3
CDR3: CASSLSTGGIGNTIYF
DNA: TGTGCCAGCAGCTTGAGTACAGGGGGTATTGGAAACACCATATATTTT

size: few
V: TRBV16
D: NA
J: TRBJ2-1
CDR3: CASSQSMGHYNEQFF
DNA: TGTGCCAGCAGCCAATCAATGGGACATTACAATGAGCAGTTCTTC

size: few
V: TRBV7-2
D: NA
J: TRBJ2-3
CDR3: CASSLRGTSTDTQYF
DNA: TGTGCCAGCAGCTTAAGGGGCACTAGCACAGATACGCAGTATTTT

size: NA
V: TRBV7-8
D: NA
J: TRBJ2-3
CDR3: CASSLVGFGPDTQYF
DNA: TGTGCCAGCAGCTTAGTCGGGTTTGGACCAGATACGCAGTATTTT

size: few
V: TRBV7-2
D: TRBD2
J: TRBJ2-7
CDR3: CASSTTAGSPYEQYF
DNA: TGTGCCAGCAGCACGACAGCGGGGAGTCCCTACGAGCAGTACTTC

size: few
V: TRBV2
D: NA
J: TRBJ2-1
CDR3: CASIRERKADNEQFF
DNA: TGTGCCAGCATCAGGGAGCGCAAGGCCGACAATGAGCAGTTCTTC

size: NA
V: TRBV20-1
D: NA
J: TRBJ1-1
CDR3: CSARDRVGALTEAFF
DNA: TGCAGTGCTAGAGATCGTGTAGGGGCTCTCACTGAAGCTTTCTTT

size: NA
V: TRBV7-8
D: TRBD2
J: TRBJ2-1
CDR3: CASRPPGGDYHNEQFF
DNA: TGTGCCAGCAGACCGCCGGGGGGGGACTACCACAATGAGCAGTTCTTC

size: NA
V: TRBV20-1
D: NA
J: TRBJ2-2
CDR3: CSATKNSLAPTGELFF
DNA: TGCAGTGCTACCAAAAACTCCCTAGCGCCCACCGGGGAGCTGTTTTTT

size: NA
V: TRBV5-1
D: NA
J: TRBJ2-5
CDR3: CASSLSAQETQYF
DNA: TGCGCCAGCAGCTTGTCAGCCCAAGAGACCCAGTACTTC

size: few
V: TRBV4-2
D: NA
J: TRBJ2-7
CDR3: CASSQDRSNYEQYF
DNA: TGTGCCAGCAGCCAAGATAGGAGCAACTACGAGCAGTACTTC

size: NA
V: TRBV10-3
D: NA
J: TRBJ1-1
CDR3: CAISAGQPNTEAFF
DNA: TGTGCCATCAGTGCTGGACAGCCGAACACTGAAGCTTTCTTT

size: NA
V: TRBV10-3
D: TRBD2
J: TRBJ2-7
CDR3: CAISERTSGIGEQYF
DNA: TGTGCCATCAGTGAGCGGACTAGCGGGATTGGCGAGCAGTACTTC

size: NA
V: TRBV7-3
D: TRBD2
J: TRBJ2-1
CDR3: CASSPGTSGSYNEQFF
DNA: TGTGCCAGCAGCCCCGGGACTAGCGGGAGCTACAATGAGCAGTTCTTC

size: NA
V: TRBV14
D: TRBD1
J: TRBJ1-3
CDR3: CASSQAVGTAGNTIYF
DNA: TGTGCCAGCAGCCAAGCCGTCGGGACAGCCGGAAACACCATATATTTT

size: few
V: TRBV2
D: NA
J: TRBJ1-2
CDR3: CASGMGLGYGYTF
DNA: TGTGCCAGCGGGATGGGGCTCGGCTATGGCTACACCTTC

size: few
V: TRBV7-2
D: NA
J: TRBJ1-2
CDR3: CASSPTSGQNYGYTF
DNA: TGTGCCAGCAGCCCGACCTCCGGACAGAACTATGGCTACACCTTC

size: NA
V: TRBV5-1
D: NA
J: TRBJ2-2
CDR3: CASKGERGANTGELFF
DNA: TGCGCCAGCAAGGGGGAACGGGGGGCGAACACCGGGGAGCTGTTTTTT

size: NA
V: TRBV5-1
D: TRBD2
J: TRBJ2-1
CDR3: CASSRAGRNDNEQFF
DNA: TGCGCCAGCAGCCGAGCGGGACGCAACGACAATGAGCAGTTCTTC

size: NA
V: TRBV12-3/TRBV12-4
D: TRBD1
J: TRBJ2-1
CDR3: CASIRGQGFNEQFF
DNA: TGTGCCAGCATAAGGGGGCAGGGGTTCAATGAGCAGTTCTTC

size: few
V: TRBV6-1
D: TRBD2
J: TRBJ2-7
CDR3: CASSISGSGNEQYF
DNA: TGTGCCAGCAGTATTAGCGGGAGTGGGAACGAGCAGTACTTC